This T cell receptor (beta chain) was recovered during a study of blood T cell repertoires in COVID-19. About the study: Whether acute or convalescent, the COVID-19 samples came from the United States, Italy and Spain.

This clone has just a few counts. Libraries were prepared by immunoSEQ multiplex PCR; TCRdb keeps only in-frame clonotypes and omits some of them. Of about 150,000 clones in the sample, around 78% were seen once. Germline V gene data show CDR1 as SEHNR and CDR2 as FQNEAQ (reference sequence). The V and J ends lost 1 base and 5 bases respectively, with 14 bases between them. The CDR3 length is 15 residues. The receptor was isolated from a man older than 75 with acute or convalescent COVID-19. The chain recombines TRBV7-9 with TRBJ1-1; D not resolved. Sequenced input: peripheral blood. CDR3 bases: TGTGCCAGCAGCTTAGTAGGGCGGGGAACGACTGAAGCTTTCTTT. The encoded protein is CASSLVGRGTTEAFF.